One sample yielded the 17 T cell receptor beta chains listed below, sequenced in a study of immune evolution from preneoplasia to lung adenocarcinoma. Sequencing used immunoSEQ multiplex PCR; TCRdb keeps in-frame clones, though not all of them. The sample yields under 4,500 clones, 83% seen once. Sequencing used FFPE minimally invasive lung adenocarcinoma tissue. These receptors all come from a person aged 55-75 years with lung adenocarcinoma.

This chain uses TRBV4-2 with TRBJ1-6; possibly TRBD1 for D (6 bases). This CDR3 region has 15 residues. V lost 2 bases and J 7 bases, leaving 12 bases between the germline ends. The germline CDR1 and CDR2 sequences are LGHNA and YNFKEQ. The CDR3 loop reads CASSQTGQPNSPLHF. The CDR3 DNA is TGTGCCAGCAGCCAAACGGGACAACCAAATTCACCCCTCCACTTT.

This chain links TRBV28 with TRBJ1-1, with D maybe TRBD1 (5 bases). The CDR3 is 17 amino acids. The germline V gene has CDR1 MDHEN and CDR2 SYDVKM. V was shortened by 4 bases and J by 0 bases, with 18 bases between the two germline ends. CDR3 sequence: CASSSPRDLGMNTEAFF. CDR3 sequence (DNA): TGTGCCAGCAGTTCCCCCAGGGACCTCGGGATGAACACTGAAGCTTTCTTT.

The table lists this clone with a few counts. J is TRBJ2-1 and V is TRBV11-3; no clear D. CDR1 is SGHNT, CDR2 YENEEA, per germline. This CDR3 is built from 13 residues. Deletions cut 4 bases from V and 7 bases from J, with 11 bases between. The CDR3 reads CASSSTDDNEQFF. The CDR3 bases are TGTGCCAGCAGCTCCACAGATGATAATGAGCAGTTCTTC. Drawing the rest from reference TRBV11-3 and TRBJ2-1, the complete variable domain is EAGVVQSPRYKIIEKKQPVAFWCNPISGHNTLYWYLQNLGQGPELLIRYENEEAVDDSQLPKDRFSAERLKGVDSTLKIQPAELGDSAVYLCASSSTDDNEQFFGPGTRLTVL.

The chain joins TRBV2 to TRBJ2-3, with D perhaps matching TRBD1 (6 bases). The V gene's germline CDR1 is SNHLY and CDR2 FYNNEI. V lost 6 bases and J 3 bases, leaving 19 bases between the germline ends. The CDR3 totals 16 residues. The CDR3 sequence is CASSLTGLKTTDTQYF. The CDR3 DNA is TGTGCCAGCAGCTTGACAGGTCTGAAGACGACAGATACGCAGTATTTT. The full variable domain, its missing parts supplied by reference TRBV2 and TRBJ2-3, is EPEVTQTPSHQVTQMGQEVILRCVPISNHLYFYWYRQILGQKVEFLVSFYNNEISEKSEIFDDQFSVERPDGSNFTLKIRSTKLEDSAMYFCASSLTGLKTTDTQYFGPGTRLTVL.

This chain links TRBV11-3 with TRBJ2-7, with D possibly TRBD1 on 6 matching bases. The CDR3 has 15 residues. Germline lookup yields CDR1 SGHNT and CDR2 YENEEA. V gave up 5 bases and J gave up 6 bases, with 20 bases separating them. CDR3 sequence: CASSPSGTKVREQYF. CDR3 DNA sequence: TGTGCCAGCAGCCCGTCGGGGACAAAAGTGCGCGAGCAGTACTTC.

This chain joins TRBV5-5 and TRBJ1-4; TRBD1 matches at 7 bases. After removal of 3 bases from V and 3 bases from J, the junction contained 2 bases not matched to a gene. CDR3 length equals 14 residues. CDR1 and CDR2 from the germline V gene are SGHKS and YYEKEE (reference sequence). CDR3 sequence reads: CASSSRGANEKLFF. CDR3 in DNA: TGTGCCAGCAGCTCCAGGGGGGCTAATGAAAAACTGTTTTTT.

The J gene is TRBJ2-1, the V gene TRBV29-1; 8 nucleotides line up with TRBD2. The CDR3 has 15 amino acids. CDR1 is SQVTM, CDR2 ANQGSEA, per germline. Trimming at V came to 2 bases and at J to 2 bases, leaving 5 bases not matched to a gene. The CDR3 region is CSVEFSGATYNEQFF. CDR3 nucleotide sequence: TGCAGCGTTGAATTTAGCGGGGCAACCTACAATGAGCAGTTCTTC.

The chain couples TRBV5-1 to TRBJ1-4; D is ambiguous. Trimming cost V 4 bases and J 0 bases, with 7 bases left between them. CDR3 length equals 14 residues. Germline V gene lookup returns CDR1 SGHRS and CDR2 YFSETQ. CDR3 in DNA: TGCGCCAGCAGCCCCGGGACAACTAATGAAAAACTGTTTTTT. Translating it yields CASSPGTTNEKLFF.

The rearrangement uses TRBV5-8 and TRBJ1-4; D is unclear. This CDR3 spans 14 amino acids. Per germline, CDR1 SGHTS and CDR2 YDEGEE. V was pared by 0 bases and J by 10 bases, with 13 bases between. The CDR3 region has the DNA TGTGCCAGCAGCTTGGGGGCAGACGTGGGAAAACTGTTTTTT. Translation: CASSLGADVGKLFF.

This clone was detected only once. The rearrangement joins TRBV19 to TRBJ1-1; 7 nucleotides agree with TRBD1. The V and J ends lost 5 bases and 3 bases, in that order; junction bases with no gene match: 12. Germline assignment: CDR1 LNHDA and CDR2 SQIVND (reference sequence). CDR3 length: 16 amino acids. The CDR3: CASSPQGRVGYTEAFF. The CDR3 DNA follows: TGTGCCAGTAGTCCACAGGGGAGAGTAGGATACACTGAAGCTTTCTTT.

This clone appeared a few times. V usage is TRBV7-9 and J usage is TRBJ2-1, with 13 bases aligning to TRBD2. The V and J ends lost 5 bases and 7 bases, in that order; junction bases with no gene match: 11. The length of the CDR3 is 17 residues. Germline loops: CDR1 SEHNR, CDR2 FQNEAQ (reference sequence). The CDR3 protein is CASSPRRTSGSKNEQFF. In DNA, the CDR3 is TGTGCCAGCAGCCCAAGAAGGACTAGCGGGAGCAAGAATGAGCAGTTCTTC.

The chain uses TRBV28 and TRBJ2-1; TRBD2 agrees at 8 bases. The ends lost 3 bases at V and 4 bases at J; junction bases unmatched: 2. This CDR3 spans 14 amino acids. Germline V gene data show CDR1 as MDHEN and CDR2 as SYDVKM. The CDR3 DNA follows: TGTGCCAGCAGTTTTGCTAGCGGGTACAATGAGCAGTTCTTC. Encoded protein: CASSFASGYNEQFF.

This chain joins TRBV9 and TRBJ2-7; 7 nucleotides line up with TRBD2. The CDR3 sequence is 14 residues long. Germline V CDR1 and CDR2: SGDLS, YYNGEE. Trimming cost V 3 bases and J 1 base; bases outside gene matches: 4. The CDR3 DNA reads TGTGCCAGCAGCGCAGGACTAGTGTCCTACGAGCAGTACTTC. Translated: CASSAGLVSYEQYF.

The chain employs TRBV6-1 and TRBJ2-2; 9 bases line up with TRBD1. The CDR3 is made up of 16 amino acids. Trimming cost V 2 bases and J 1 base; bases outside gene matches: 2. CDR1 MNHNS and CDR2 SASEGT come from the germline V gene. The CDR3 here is CASSERGQGNTGELFF. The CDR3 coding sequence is TGTGCCAGCAGTGAAAGGGGACAGGGGAACACCGGGGAGCTGTTTTTT.

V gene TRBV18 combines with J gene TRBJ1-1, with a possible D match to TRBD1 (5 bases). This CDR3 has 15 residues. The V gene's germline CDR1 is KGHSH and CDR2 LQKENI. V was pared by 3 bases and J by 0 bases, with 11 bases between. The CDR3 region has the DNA TGTGCCAGCTCACCGGGGCTTTCCGTGAACACTGAAGCTTTCTTT. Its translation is CASSPGLSVNTEAFF.

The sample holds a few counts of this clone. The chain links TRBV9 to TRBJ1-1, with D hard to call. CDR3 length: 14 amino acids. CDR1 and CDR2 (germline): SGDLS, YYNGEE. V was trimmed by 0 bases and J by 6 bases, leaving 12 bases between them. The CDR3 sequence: CASSVAATSPEAFF. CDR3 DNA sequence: TGTGCCAGCAGCGTAGCCGCGACATCTCCTGAAGCTTTCTTT.

The CDR3 is CASSQEPGVLLSNEQFF. Here the CDR3 DNA reads TGCGCCAGCAGCCAAGAACCAGGGGTTCTCCTTAGTAATGAGCAGTTCTTC. This rearrangement joins TRBV4-1 to TRBJ2-1, with D possibly matching TRBD1 (6 bases). The CDR3 runs to 17 residues. The V gene's germline CDR1 is MGHRA and CDR2 YSYEKL. Trimming took 0 bases from V and 7 from J, leaving 19 bases between them.